This TCR beta chain comes out of a study of cytomegalovirus exposure and HLA in healthy donors listed by TCRdb under 2017. A note on the overall study: An earlier analysis of 550 to 700 of the donors reported roughly 300 Gb of sequence data and some 120 million unique TCR beta sequences from 150 million to 200 million T cells. The aim of the study was to test whether cataloging public T cell receptors could identify signatures of past pathogen exposure. Donor age, sex, ethnicity and CMV serostatus were compiled alongside the repertoire data. A separate validation cohort of 100 to 150 different subjects was used in addition to the 666-subject first cohort. Among the roughly 390 genotyped donors, more than 70% belonged to the genetic ancestry cluster associated with self-reported Caucasian donors. In a later analysis, previously published TCR beta repertoires from several hundred donors were re-analyzed and high-resolution HLA genotyping was added so that TCR occurrence patterns could be studied. Genome-wide SNP genotypes for about 65% of the roughly 670 donors were used in a later genetic analysis, which treated that subset as a discovery cohort. Several DR-DQ haplotypes were handled as single units for association and clustering because linkage in the cohort was strong. High-throughput TCR immunosequencing, statistical association of individual TCRs with disease status, and machine learning were combined to predict cytomegalovirus infection status. On average, roughly 200,000 unique TCR beta nucleotide sequences were sequenced per donor among 398 genotyped donors of the cohort, with roughly 18% of those sequences being non-productive. Using immunosequencing, the study profiled T cell repertoires from 500 to 800 subjects and related those repertoires to cytomegalovirus serostatus. Typing coverage varied by locus: 629-630 donors for A, B, C, DRB1 and DQB1; around 560 for DQA1; around 610 for DPA1; some 470 for DPB1. An earlier analysis of several hundred of the donors used high-throughput TCR beta sequencing to judge whether each TCR beta V gene segment behaved as functional or pseudogenic. Every repertoire in the discovery cohort had been generated on one and the same sequencing platform. Both class I and class II loci were covered by HLA typing, at four-digit resolution. Approximately 300 gigabases of sequencing data and around 88 million unique TCR sequences made up an early release that covered under 750 HLA-typed donors. The later analysis used no new phenotypic data to find candidate immune exposures, relying instead on TCR beta sequences and their occurrence across donors. The paper's findings and limits, for the study overall: Broadly in line with IMGT annotations, most TCR beta V segments showed up in productive rearrangements about 87% or about 30% of the time in an earlier analysis of under 700 of the donors. Linkage disequilibrium might explain the correlated functional status among segregating V segments, but an unknown experimental factor could not be excluded. A further reported finding was that TCR beta sequences accurately predicted the HLA-A and HLA-B alleles for most subjects in the first cohort. A total of fewer than 200 TCR beta chains were listed by the study as associated with cytomegalovirus. Some IMGT-functional V segments, including TRBV6-2 and TRBV6-3, could not be told apart with the 87-base-pair reads, so those segments were excluded. Roughly uniform sequencing depth across donors was assumed in presence/absence analyses, although this assumption may not hold. At a false discovery rate of 0.05, a later analysis linked some 17,000 TCR beta sequences to specific HLA alleles. Because some donors lacked HLA typing at each locus, the association tests relied only on the typed subset. Several of the top co-occurrence clusters appeared to be linked to parvovirus B19, influenza, CMV and Epstein-Barr virus, according to a later analysis. When HLA alleles, especially DR and DQ, strongly co-occurred, attributing TCR associations to individual alleles was difficult. Compared with equally common non-associated chains, HLA-associated TCR beta chains in a later analysis were more clonally expanded and had lower generation probabilities. In both the original and validation cohorts, the classifier was reported to diagnose cytomegalovirus status with high specificity and sensitivity. In a later genetic analysis, a missense DCLRE1C variant was associated with V-gene and J-gene trimming of TCR beta chains, and the association was replicated in an independent cohort. Most TCR sequences were observed very rarely across donors, whereas some public TCRs were present in many individuals. In vitro tests confirmed that a few of the cytomegalovirus-associated TCR beta chains recognize cytomegalovirus antigens. Compared with the roughly 670-donor mean, donors in an Asian-associated ancestry cluster had fewer N-insertions in productive TCRs, according to a later genetic analysis. A later analysis found that TCR association rates varied across HLA loci, with DRB1 alleles showing the most associated TCRs and HLA-C alleles the fewest. The sequencing pipeline was judged likely to have produced a cluster of highly shared sequence variants as a technical artifact. For the cohort, immune exposure information was limited to CMV serostatus. It was suggested by the authors that the approach could potentially be generalized to other disease states and immunological phenotypes. Over 15 rarely observed V segments, including chromosome 9 orphons, were excluded from the earlier analysis of about 600 of the donors because counts were too low. The cohort was sequenced for TCR beta chains only, and without alpha or paired-chain data the features that could be detected were limited. In a later analysis, most CMV-associated TCR beta chains were found to appear HLA-restricted, with HLA associations seemingly driven largely by CMV exposure.

The germline V gene gives CDR1 as SGHDT and CDR2 as YYEEEE. There are 13 amino acids in the CDR3, from cysteine to phenylalanine inclusive. Only the CDR3 DNA stays, 39 bases, in frame from base 1. From V the trimming removes 4 bases and from J it removes 6 bases, while the gene matches leave 5 bases of the junction unaccounted for. For this clone: Its antigen is currently not known. No per-base quality is available; no much larger clone lies one base away.

The cohort was made up of approximately 670 healthy bone marrow donors. At the time of sampling, all cohort members were nominally healthy, though unrecorded immune exposures were likely present. The donor was CMV seronegative and was included in the group of over 300 seronegative cohort members. A peripheral blood sample was collected from each donor, and TCR beta sequencing was performed on peripheral blood mononuclear cells. The Qiagen DNeasy Blood Extraction Kit was used to extract genomic DNA from the blood cell samples. Library preparation was by the immunoSEQ multiplex PCR assay. A mixture of 60 forward primers for TCR Vbeta segments and 13 reverse primers for TCR Jbeta segments was used in the multiplex PCR. Amplification of the CDR3 region of rearranged TCR beta genes was performed with a multiplex PCR assay on genomic DNA. The amplified TCR beta libraries were sequenced on the Illumina HiSeq System as 87-base-pair reads. Per the authors' processing: Across the 666 repertoires, a later analysis counted 80 million or so unique TCR beta chains, roughly 11 million of which were shared by at least two donors. Raw reads were error-corrected and collapsed into unique sequences by a nearest-neighbor algorithm in which closely related sequences were merged to remove PCR and sequencing errors. To assign V, D and J gene segments, CDR3 sequences were aligned to IMGT reference sequences. For a sequence to be retained, a match of at least six nucleotides to both a V gene segment and a J gene segment was required. Rearrangements were called productive when the CDR3 lacked stop codons and stayed in frame with V and J; all others were non-productive. CDR3 was defined according to IMGT convention as the region running from the second conserved V-encoded cysteine to the conserved J-encoded phenylalanine. The earlier analysis of approximately 500 of the donors excluded sequences that lacked an unambiguous match to a single V gene segment. In an earlier analysis of around 600 of the donors, V segments were called functional above 56.7% productive rearrangements and were called segregating when the between-donor standard deviation exceeded 5%. To diagnose cytomegalovirus status from the catalog of TCR beta chain sequences, a statistical classification framework was built. In a later analysis, V and J genes were assigned by comparing TCR nucleotide sequences against IMGT/GENE-DB human TR gene sequences. In a later analysis, CDR3 sequences and most-parsimonious VDJ recombination scenarios were assigned using the TCRdist pipeline. In a later analysis, each TCR beta chain was defined by its CDR3 amino acid sequence together with its V-gene family, and reads lacking a unique V-gene family were excluded. To address suspected cross-contamination and a sequencing artifact, a later analysis removed 592 highly shared, low-generation-probability nucleotide sequences. For each public chain, a later analysis derived a clonal expansion index from normalized ranks of inferred template counts within each repertoire. Generation probabilities in a later analysis came from a VDJ recombination model fitted to out-of-frame rearrangements, and those results were checked against IGoR. In a later analysis, hypergeometric tests were used to score TCR-TCR, TCR-HLA and TCR-CMV co-occurrence, with a repertoire-size bias correction applied to TCR pairs. False discovery rates were estimated in a later analysis by permuting HLA or CMV assignments 20 times. In a later analysis, co-occurring TCRs were grouped with DBSCAN, and TCRdist sequence similarity was added when clustering was performed within HLA-allele-positive subsets. Co-occurrence clustering excluded repertoires with fewer than 30,000 or more than 120,000 public chains, plus five with anomalous nucleotide sharing. TCRdb provides this immuneACCESS table in a form limited to in-frame rearrangements. Some clones are lacking; in checked studies, under half of them reflect an unresolved V gene, and why the rest are absent is not known. The D gene and trimming were derived from the DNA, and the V and J assignments and clone size from that table. The sample includes under 200,000 clones, with around three quarters observed a single time. Together, the top ten hold under 3% of the sample.

The V and J segments used are TRBV5-6 and TRBJ1-2; TRBD1 fits 8 bases in the junction. Sequenced: PBMCs. The sequence came from a woman aged 50 to 60 in good health and CMV-seronegative. The CDR3 protein: CASSGDRGDGYTF. The bases read TGTGCCAGCAGCGGAGACAGGGGTGATGGCTACACCTTC.